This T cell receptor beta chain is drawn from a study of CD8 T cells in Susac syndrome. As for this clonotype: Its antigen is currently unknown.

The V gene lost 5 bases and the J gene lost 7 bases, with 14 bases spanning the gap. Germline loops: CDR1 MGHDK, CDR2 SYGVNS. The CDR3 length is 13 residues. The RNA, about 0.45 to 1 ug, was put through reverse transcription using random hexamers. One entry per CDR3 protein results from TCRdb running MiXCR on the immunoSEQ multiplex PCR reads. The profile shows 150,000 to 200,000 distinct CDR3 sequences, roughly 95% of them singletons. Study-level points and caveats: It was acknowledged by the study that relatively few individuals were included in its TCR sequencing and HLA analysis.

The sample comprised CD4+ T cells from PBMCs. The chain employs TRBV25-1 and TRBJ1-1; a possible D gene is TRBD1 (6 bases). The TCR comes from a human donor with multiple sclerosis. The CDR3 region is CASSWGPADEAFF. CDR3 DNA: TGTGCCAGCAGTTGGGGGCCGGCGGATGAAGCTTTCTTT.